This T cell receptor beta chain was sequenced during a study of human T cells and chemical hapten exposure (dated by TCRdb to 2020 to 2022). Looking at the study overall: For sensitization, 2% DPC in acetone was applied to a 2 cm by 2 cm area of upper inner arm skin. Throughout the roughly 23-week study period, patients were also given weekly therapeutic DPC doses on the scalp. Patch testing was done on the upper back using Finn chambers containing 0.01% DPC, and results were scored after 6 days according to International Contact Dermatitis Research Group standards. The mostly female patient cohort included alopecia areata with under or over 50% scalp involvement, alopecia totalis and alopecia universalis. The libraries were sequenced as a pool, and the TCR yield per sample differed mostly because of small variations in library volumes within the pool. Peripheral blood TCR repertoire changes were tracked in vivo in alopecia patients during primary and secondary sensitization to the hapten diphenylcyclopropenone (DPC). Blood samples were taken from patients before sensitization (week 0) and then at 2, 6 and about 24 weeks after DPC sensitization. Blood for TCR sequencing was provided by twenty-nine alopecia patients at one to four time points (pre-sensitization, 2, 6 and 24 weeks).

Many counts were recorded for this clonotype. Which antigen it targets is not known. There are no base qualities to consult, and no much larger clone falls within one base. From cysteine to phenylalanine, the CDR3 is 12 amino acids long. Left in the record is the CDR3 DNA by itself, 36 bases read in frame from the first base. A distance of 9 bases separates the germline ends of V and J, which lose 6 bases and 4 bases respectively. Based on the germline V gene, the CDR1 and CDR2 sequences are SNHLY and FYNNEI. Study-level results and caveats: DPC sensitization did not change the number of TCRs with a frequency above 1 in 1000, and there was no evidence of changes in global repertoire structure. The number of PT1 expanded TCRs positively correlated with patch test score, significant at thresholds 8, 16 and 32 but not 4. Repeated subsampling changed both the strength of the expansion versus patch-test correlation and the threshold at which that correlation became significant. Expanded TCRs formed significantly more large CDR3 similarity clusters than pre-sensitization or healthy control sets, consistent with antigen-driven responses. Because every patient had alopecia, a presumed autoimmune disease, the patients' immune response might differ from that of healthy individuals.

The time point label corresponds to: patch test 2, 6 weeks after DPC sensitization. The treatment or condition tag for this specimen amounts to: therapeutic diphenylcyclopropenone sensitization with weekly scalp DPC. At each patch-test visit, blood was drawn before the patch test was applied. Patients were eligible if aged 18 to 70, diagnosed with alopecia and judged suitable for DPC therapy, and pregnant patients were excluded. Total RNA was isolated from unfractionated whole blood collected in Tempus Blood RNA tubes. Libraries were built with RACE. The sequencer was a NextSeq 500. Library preparation attached unique molecular identifiers to individual cDNA molecules for quantitative, reproducible TCR counting. For every blood RNA sample, sequencing covered both the TCR alpha and TCR beta chains. In the authors' own workflow: The median number of TCRs per sample was roughly 98,000, ranging from about 20,000 to 750,000. V, J and CDR3 annotation of the TCR reads was performed with the Decombinator software suite. Every sample was subsampled to the same number of TCRs (28,000) for the PS versus PT1 abundance plots. TCRs were defined as expanded if absent before sensitization and observed at least eight times at the 2-week time point. The public sequencing data were trimmed at Q25 with fastp and processed into clonotypes with MiXCR by TCRdb, which kept only in-frame beta chains. Every distinct CDR3 protein forms one entry, paired with its most common genes and DNA. For this entry, the V and J calls and clone size follow TCRdb and not the study's own pipeline. A total of 330,000 or so distinct CDR3 sequences appear in this sample, roughly 6.3% of them only once. The ten largest clones add up to approximately 5.4% of the sample.

The TCR was taken from a woman under 30 with alopecia areata. Some clones in this sample may be carry-over from other donors' samples. Recombination joined TRBV2 with TRBJ2-5; the D gene is unclear. The material sequenced was whole blood, taken in connection with sensitization to the hapten diphenylcyclopropenone (DPC). The DNA reads as follows: TGTGCCAGCAGCCCGGAGCGAGAGACCCAGTACTTC. Translated, this is CASSPERETQYF.